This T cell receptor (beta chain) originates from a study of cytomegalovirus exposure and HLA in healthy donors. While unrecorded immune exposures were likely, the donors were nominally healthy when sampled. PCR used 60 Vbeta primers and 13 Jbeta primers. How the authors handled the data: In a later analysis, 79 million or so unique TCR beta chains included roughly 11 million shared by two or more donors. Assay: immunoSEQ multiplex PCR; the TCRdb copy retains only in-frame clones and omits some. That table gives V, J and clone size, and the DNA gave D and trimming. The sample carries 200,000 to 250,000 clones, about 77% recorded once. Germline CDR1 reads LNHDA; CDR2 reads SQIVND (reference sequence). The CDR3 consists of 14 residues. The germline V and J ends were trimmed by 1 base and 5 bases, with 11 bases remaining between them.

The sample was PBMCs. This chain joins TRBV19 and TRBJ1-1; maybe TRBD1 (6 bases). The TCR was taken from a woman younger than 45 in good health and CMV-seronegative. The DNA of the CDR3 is TGTGCCAGTAGTATAGGGCAAGGGGGAACTGAAGCTTTCTTT. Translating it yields CASSIGQGGTEAFF.